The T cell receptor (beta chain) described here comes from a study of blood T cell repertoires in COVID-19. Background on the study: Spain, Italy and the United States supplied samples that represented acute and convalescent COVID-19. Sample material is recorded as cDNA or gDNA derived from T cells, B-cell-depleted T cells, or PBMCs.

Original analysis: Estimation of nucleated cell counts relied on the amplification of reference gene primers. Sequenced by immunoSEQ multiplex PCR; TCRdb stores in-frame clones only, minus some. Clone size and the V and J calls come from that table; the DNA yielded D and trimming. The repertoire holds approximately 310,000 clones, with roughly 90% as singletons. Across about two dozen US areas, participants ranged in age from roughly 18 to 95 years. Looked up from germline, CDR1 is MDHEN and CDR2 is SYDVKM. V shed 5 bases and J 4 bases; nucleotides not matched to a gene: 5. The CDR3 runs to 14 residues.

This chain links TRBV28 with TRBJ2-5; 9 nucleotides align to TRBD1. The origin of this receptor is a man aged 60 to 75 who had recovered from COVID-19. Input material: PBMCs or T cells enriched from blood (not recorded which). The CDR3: CASSDRQGGETQYF. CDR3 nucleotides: TGTGCCAGCAGTGACAGACAGGGGGGAGAGACCCAGTACTTC.